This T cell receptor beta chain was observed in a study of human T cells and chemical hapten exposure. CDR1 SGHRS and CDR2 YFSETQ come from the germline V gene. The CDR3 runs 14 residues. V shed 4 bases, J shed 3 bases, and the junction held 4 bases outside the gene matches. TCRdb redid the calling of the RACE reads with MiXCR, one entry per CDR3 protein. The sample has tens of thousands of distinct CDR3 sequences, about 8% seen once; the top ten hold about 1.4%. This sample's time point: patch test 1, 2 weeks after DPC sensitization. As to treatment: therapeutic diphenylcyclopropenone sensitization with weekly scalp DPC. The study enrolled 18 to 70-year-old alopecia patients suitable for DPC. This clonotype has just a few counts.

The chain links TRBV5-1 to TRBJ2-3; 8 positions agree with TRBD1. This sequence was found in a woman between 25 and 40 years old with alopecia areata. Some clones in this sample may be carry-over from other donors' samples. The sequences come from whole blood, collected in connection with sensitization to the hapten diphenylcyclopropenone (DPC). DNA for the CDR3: TGCGCCAGCAGCGTGAGACAGGGGACAGATACGCAGTATTTT. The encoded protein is CASSVRQGTDTQYF.